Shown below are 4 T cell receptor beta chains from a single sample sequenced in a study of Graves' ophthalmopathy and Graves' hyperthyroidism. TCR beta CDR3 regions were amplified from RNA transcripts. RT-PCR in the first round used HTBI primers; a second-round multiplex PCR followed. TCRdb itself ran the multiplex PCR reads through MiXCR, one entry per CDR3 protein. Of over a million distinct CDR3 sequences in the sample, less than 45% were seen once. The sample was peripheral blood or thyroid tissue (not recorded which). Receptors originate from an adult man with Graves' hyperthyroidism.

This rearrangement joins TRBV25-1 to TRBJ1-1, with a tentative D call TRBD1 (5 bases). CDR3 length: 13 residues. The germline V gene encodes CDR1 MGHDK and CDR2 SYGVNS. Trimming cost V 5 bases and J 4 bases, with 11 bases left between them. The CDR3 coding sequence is TGTGCCAGCAGTTTACAGGTTACCACTGAAGCTTTCTTT. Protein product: CASSLQVTTEAFF.

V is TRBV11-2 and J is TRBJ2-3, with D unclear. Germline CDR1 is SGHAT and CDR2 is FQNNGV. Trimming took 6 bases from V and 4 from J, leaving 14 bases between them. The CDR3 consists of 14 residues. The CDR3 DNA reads TGTGCCAGCAGTTCGTGGGCCCAACCAGATACGCAGTATTTT. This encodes CASSSWAQPDTQYF. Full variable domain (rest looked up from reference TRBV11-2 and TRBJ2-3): EAGVAQSPRYKIIEKRQSVAFWCNPISGHATLYWYQQILGQGPKLLIQFQNNGVVDDSQLPKDRFSAERLKGVDSTLKIQPAKLEDSAVYLCASSSWAQPDTQYFGPGTRLTVL.

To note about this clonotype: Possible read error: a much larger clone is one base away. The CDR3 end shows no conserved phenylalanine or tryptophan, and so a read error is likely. CDR3 nucleotides: TGCAGTGCTATCCACAGGTCCGCGATTACTAACTATGGCTACACCTGC. The encoded protein is CSAIHRSAITNYGYTC. The chain couples TRBV20-1 to TRBJ1-2, with a weak D call TRBD1 (5 bases). CDR1 is DFQATT, CDR2 SNEGSKA, per germline (reference sequence). CDR3 length: 16 residues. Trimming removed 4 bases from V and 0 bases from J, with 18 bases in between.

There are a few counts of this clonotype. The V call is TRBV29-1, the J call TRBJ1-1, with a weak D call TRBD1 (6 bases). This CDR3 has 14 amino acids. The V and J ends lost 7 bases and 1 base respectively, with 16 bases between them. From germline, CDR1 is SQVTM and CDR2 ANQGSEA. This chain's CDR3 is CSASLGATNTEAFF. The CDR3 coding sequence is TGCAGCGCGTCTTTGGGGGCGACGAACACTGAAGCTTTCTTT.